This TCR beta chain comes out of a study of beta chain features in type 1 diabetes. The overall study: The patients were much like the healthy donors in age, gender and cell yields.

This clone was found a few times. Its antigen is not known. This same CDR3 is encoded by further DNA sequences in the sample. Trimming took 6 bases from V and 1 from J, leaving 7 bases between them. Germline CDR1 ENHRY, CDR2 SYGVKD. The CDR3 loop spans 12 amino acids. Expressed TCRB transcripts were sequenced after all isolated RNA was converted to cDNA. This table comes from immunoSEQ multiplex PCR, and its TCRdb copy is limited to in-frame clones, with some not included. The profile covers about 650,000 clones, with over 10% appearing a single time and more than 0.1% taken by the ten largest. CD45RO/CCR7/CD25/CD127/CD95/CD27 staining was used to isolate CD4+ naive, central memory, regulatory and stem cell-like memory cells by sorting. Study findings and constraints: Within the patient group, naive, central memory and Treg TCRB repertoires appeared more similar to each other than within healthy donors. It was not settled here whether HLA type affects TCRB rearrangement. In all four CD4+ subsets, TCRB CDR3 length was significantly, moderately reduced in type 1 diabetes.

Input material: naive CD4+ T cells from blood. The TCR comes from a man aged 30 to 39 with type 1 diabetes. This chain joins TRBV10-3 and TRBJ2-7; D perhaps matches TRBD2 (6 bases). The DNA of the CDR3 is TGTGCCATCAGCGGGGGATCCTACGAGCAGTACTTC. This translates into CAISGGSYEQYF.